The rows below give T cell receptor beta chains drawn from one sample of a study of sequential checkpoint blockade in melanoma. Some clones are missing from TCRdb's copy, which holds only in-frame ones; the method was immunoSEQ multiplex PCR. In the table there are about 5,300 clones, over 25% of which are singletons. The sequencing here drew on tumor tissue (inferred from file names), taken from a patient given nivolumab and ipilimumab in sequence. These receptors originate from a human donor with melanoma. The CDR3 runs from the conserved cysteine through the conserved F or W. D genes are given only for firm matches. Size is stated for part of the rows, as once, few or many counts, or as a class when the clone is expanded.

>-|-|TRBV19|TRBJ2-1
CASKGGDGPFF
TGTGCCAGTAAGGGCGGGGACGGGCCGTTCTTC
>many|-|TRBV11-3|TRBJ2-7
CASSPRWGNHEQYF
TGTGCCAGCAGCCCCCGGTGGGGTAACCACGAGCAGTACTTC
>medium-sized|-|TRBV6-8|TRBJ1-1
CASSVQENTEAFF
TGTGCCAGCAGTGTTCAGGAGAACACTGAAGCTTTCTTT
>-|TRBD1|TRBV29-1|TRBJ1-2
CSGGQGEDGYTF
TGCAGCGGTGGACAGGGAGAGGATGGCTACACCTTC
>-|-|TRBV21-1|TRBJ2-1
CASSSRVDEQFF
TGTGCCAGCAGCTCACGGGTCGATGAGCAGTTCTTC
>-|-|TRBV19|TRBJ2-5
CASSIGGKETQYF
TGTGCCAGTAGTATAGGTGGGAAAGAGACCCAGTACTTC
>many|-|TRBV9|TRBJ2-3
CASSVIPGVADTQYF
TGTGCCAGCAGCGTGATCCCGGGGGTCGCAGATACGCAGTATTTT
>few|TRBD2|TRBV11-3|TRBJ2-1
CASSVSGRENNEQFF
TGTGCCAGCAGCGTTAGCGGGAGAGAAAACAATGAGCAGTTCTTC
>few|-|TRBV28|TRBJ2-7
CASSSHGGGAWEQYF
TGTGCCAGCAGCTCCCATGGCGGCGGGGCCTGGGAGCAGTACTTC
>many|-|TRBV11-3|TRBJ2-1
CASSLVPRYNEQFF
TGTGCCAGCAGCTTAGTGCCCAGATACAATGAGCAGTTCTTC
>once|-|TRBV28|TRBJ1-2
CFTLGQNYGYTF
TGTTTCACCCTCGGGCAGAACTATGGCTACACCTTC
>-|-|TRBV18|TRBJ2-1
CASSPRQGQSDEQFF
TGTGCCAGCTCACCACGCCAAGGGCAATCGGATGAGCAGTTCTTC
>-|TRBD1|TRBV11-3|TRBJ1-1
CASSLGLGTGVMNTEAFF
TGTGCCAGCAGCTTAGGGTTAGGGACAGGGGTCATGAACACTGAAGCTTTCTTT
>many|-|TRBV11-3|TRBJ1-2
CASSLTTDIYGYTF
TGTGCCAGCAGCTTAACGACGGACATCTATGGCTACACCTTC
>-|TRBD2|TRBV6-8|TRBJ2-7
CASSFSGSSYEQYF
TGTGCCAGCAGTTTCAGCGGGAGCTCCTACGAGCAGTACTTC
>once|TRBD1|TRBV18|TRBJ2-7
CASSPGQGVIYEQYF
TGTGCCAGCTCACCCGGACAGGGTGTGATCTACGAGCAGTACTTC
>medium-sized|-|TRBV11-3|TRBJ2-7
CASSRNMPDPLRYEQYF
TGTGCCAGCAGCAGAAATATGCCCGATCCCTTAAGATACGAGCAGTACTTC
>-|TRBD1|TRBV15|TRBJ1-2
CATSSKPGQGFDYGYTF
TGTGCCACCAGCTCCAAACCGGGACAGGGATTCGACTATGGCTACACCTTC
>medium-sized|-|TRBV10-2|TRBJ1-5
CASTDESPQPQHF
TGCGCCAGCACCGACGAGTCACCTCAGCCCCAGCATTTT
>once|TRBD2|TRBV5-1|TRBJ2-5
CASSWRTSGGKETQYF
TGCGCCAGCAGCTGGAGGACTAGCGGGGGGAAAGAGACCCAGTACTTC
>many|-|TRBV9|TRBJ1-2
CASSSQGAYGYTF
TGTGCCAGCAGCTCACAGGGTGCCTATGGCTACACCTTC
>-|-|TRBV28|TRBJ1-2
CASSLEAGVYGYTF
TGTGCCAGCAGTTTAGAGGCAGGGGTTTATGGCTACACCTTC
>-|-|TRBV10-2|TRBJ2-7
CASSESGSYYEQYF
TGCGCCAGCAGTGAGAGCGGGTCCTACTACGAGCAGTACTTC
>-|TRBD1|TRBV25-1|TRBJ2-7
CATTGTEAYEQYF
TGTGCCACCACCGGGACAGAGGCCTACGAGCAGTACTTC
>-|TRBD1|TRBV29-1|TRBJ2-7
CSVGQGAYEQYF
TGCAGCGTTGGACAGGGGGCATACGAGCAGTACTTC
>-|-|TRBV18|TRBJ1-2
CASSPLKGDGYTF
TGTGCCAGCTCCCCCCTCAAAGGGGATGGCTACACCTTC
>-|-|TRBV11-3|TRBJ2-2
CASSSWAGKGSGELFF
TGTGCCAGCAGCTCGTGGGCAGGGAAAGGGTCCGGGGAGCTGTTTTTT
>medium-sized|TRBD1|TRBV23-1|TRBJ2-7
CASSQIHPPRDRAHEQYF
TGCGCCAGCAGTCAAATTCACCCCCCCCGGGACAGGGCCCACGAGCAGTACTTC
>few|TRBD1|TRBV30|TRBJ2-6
CAWTQGALSGANVLTF
TGTGCCTGGACACAGGGGGCGCTTAGCGGGGCCAACGTCCTGACTTTC
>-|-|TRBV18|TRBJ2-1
CASSPAVANEQFF
TGTGCCAGCTCACCGGCAGTCGCTAATGAGCAGTTCTTC
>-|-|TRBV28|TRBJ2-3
CASSYRGAGTDTQYF
TGTGCCAGCAGCTACCGGGGGGCGGGCACAGATACGCAGTATTTT
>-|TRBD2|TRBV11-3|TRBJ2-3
CASSSGLAGFPGTDTQYF
TGTGCCAGCAGCTCCGGACTAGCGGGATTCCCGGGCACAGATACGCAGTATTTT
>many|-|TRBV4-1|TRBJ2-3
CASSLYGGQLTTDTQYF
TGCGCCAGCAGCCTTTACGGGGGCCAACTCACCACAGATACGCAGTATTTT
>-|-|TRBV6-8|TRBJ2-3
CAISRERTTDTQYF
TGTGCCATCAGCCGGGAGCGGACCACAGATACGCAGTATTTT
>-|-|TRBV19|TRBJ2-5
CASSVQDTQETQYF
TGTGCCAGTAGTGTCCAGGACACCCAAGAGACCCAGTACTTC
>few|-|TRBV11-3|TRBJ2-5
CASSLVFGPEWAETQYF
TGTGCCAGCAGCTTAGTTTTCGGCCCTGAGTGGGCAGAGACCCAGTACTTC
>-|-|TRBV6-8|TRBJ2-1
CASSSRQSSYNEQFF
TGTGCCAGCAGTTCTCGACAGAGCTCCTACAATGAGCAGTTCTTC
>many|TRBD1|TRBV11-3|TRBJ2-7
CASSPDREQAGVTLYEQYF
TGTGCCAGCAGCCCGGACAGGGAACAAGCTGGCGTGACCTTGTATGAGCAGTACTTC
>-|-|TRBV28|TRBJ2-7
CASSSPGLTYEQYF
TGTGCCAGCAGTTCCCCCGGCCTAACCTACGAGCAGTACTTC
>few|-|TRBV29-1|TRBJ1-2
CSVNTGLNYGYTF
TGCAGCGTTAACACGGGCCTTAACTATGGCTACACCTTC
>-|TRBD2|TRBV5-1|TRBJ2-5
CASSWPSSGGAAQETQYF
TGCGCCAGCAGCTGGCCGTCTAGCGGGGGGGCCGCACAAGAGACCCAGTACTTC
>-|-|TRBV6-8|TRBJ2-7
CASSYFPGVAYEQYF
TGTGCCAGCAGTTACTTCCCCGGGGTGGCGTACGAGCAGTACTTC
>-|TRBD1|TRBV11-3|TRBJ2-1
CASSWRQGADNEQFF
TGTGCCAGCAGCTGGAGACAGGGGGCGGACAATGAGCAGTTCTTC
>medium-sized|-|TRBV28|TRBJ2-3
CASSLPGHHTQYF
TGTGCCAGCAGTCTCCCGGGACATCATACGCAGTATTTT
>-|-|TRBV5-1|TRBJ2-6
CASSSSMLLGAGANVLTF
TGCGCCAGCAGCTCGTCAATGTTGCTAGGAGCTGGGGCCAACGTCCTGACTTTC
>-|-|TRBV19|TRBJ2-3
CASSILAGPGVTQYF
TGTGCCAGTAGTATACTCGCGGGGCCGGGAGTTACGCAGTATTTT
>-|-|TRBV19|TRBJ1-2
CASSSRIANYGYTF
TGTGCCAGTAGTTCCCGGATAGCTAACTATGGCTACACCTTC
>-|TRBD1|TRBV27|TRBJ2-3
CATSDLGTGVDTQYF
TGTGCCACCAGTGATTTAGGGACAGGGGTAGATACGCAGTATTTT
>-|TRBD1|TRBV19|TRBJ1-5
CASSADYRTGGVQPQHF
TGTGCCAGTAGTGCCGATTACCGGACAGGGGGAGTTCAGCCCCAGCATTTT
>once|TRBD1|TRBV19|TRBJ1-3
CASSTRQGGNTIYF
TGTGCCAGTAGTACCCGACAGGGCGGAAACACCATATATTTT